One sample yielded the 20 T cell receptor beta chains listed below, sequenced in a study of blood T cell repertoires in COVID-19. The protocol was immunoSEQ multiplex PCR, while the TCRdb copy is restricted to in-frame clones and leaves out a portion. The profile shows under 250,000 clones, around 79% of them singletons. Sequencing used peripheral blood. Receptors were obtained from a woman in her forties with COVID-19, enrolled during active disease.

The chain links TRBV5-4 to TRBJ2-1; 9 bases agree with TRBD2. Germline V gene data show CDR1 as SGHNT and CDR2 as YYREEE (reference sequence). This CDR3 comprises 16 residues. The V gene end was trimmed by 0 bases and the J gene end by 6 bases; junction bases not matched to a gene: 7. The CDR3 DNA reads as TGTGCCAGCAGCTTGGTTGGGCGGGGGGGCCGCAATGAGCAGTTCTTC. Protein sequence: CASSLVGRGGRNEQFF.

The rearrangement uses TRBV9 and TRBJ1-3; D may be TRBD1 (6 bases). The CDR3 is made up of 14 amino acids. Germline CDR1 and CDR2: SGDLS and YYNGEE. V lost 4 bases to trimming and J lost 4 bases, with 12 bases between them. The CDR3, as DNA: TGTGCCAGCAGCCCGGACAGTACGGGAAACACCATATATTTT. Translating it yields CASSPDSTGNTIYF. The full variable domain, completed using reference TRBV9 and TRBJ1-3, is DSGVTQTPKHLITATGQRVTLRCSPRSGDLSVYWYQQSLDQGLQFLIQYYNGEERAKGNILERFSAQQFPDLHSELNLSSLELGDSALYFCASSPDSTGNTIYFGEGSWLTVV.

J is TRBJ1-2 and V is TRBV6-1; tentatively, D is TRBD1 (6 bases). Germline CDR1 and CDR2: MNHNS and SASEGT. The CDR3 extends over 15 amino acids. Deletions cut 0 bases from V and 4 bases from J, with 12 bases between. CDR3 nucleotide sequence: TGTGCCAGCAGTGAAGCGAGGGGGGGCATCTATGGCTACACCTTC. Protein product: CASSEARGGIYGYTF.

The chain links TRBV6-5 to TRBJ1-1, with TRBD1 matching over 12 bases. This CDR3 contains 13 residues. Looked up from germline, CDR1 is MNHEY and CDR2 is SVGAGI. Unmatched junction bases numbered 5, after V lost 10 bases and J lost 5 bases. The CDR3 nucleotides read TGTGCCACCGGGACAGGGGGCCGTACTGAAGCTTTCTTT. The encoded protein is CATGTGGRTEAFF.

This clone was observed a single time. V and J are TRBV19 and TRBJ1-5; D is undetermined. The CDR3 runs to 13 residues. Trimming cost V 5 bases and J 3 bases, with 8 bases left between them. Germline values: CDR1 LNHDA, CDR2 SQIVND (reference sequence). The CDR3 DNA reads as TGTGCCAGTAGTTCCCAGTACAATCAGCCCCAGCATTTT. Its protein product is CASSSQYNQPQHF.

This chain joins TRBV27 and TRBJ1-2; D possibly corresponds to TRBD1 (5 bases). The CDR3 length is 13 residues. Germline CDR1 MNHEY, CDR2 SMNVEV (reference sequence). The V and J ends lost 7 bases and 4 bases respectively, with 13 bases between them. Written as DNA, the CDR3 is TGTGCCAGCAAACTGGGGCCGCCCTATGGCTACACCTTC. Protein product: CASKLGPPYGYTF.

This clone showed up just once. The V call is TRBV5-1, the J call TRBJ2-5; 9 positions agree with TRBD1. CDR1 and CDR2 from the germline V gene are SGHRS and YFSETQ. After removal of 4 bases from V and 5 bases from J, the junction contained 15 bases not matched to a gene. The CDR3 sequence is 17 residues long. The CDR3 loop is CASSPLRLTGGRETQYF. The CDR3 bases are TGCGCCAGCAGCCCGCTAAGATTAACAGGGGGCAGGGAGACCCAGTACTTC.

The chain is built from TRBV5-4 and TRBJ2-5, with 7 positions matching TRBD2. The V gene's germline CDR1 is SGHNT and CDR2 YYREEE (reference sequence). The length of the CDR3 is 14 residues. Trimming at V came to 7 bases and at J to 0 bases, leaving 6 bases not matched to a gene. CDR3 DNA: TGTGCCAGCCGGGGGACTACCCACCAAGAGACCCAGTACTTC. As protein: CASRGTTHQETQYF.

This rearrangement joins TRBV11-1 to TRBJ2-3, with TRBD2 matching 10 bases. V lost 4 bases, J lost 5 bases, and 6 bases stayed unmatched. The CDR3 sequence is 15 residues long. From germline, CDR1 is SGHAT and CDR2 FQDESV (reference sequence). The CDR3 spells CASSSRTSGVDTQYF. CDR3 in DNA: TGTGCCAGCAGCTCAAGGACTAGCGGAGTAGATACGCAGTATTTT.

This chain links TRBV14 with TRBJ1-6, with D tentatively TRBD1 (6 bases). From germline, CDR1 is SGHDN and CDR2 FVKESK. This CDR3 is built from 15 residues. V gave up 2 bases and J gave up 7 bases, with 12 bases separating them. As DNA, the CDR3 is TGTGCCAGCAGCCAAAACAGGGTCCCGAATTCACCCCTCCACTTT. It translates to CASSQNRVPNSPLHF.

The chain joins TRBV4-1 to TRBJ1-2, with D perhaps matching TRBD1 (6 bases). Between the trimmed V and J ends, which lost 5 bases and 8 bases, there was a span of 12 bases. The CDR3 runs 12 residues. Germline loops: CDR1 MGHRA, CDR2 YSYEKL. The CDR3 bases are TGCGCCAGCAGCGGGGGCTCTTACGGCTACACCTTC. It translates to CASSGGSYGYTF.

This clone was counted a few times. The chain joins TRBV4-2 to TRBJ1-5; 7 bases fit TRBD1. This CDR3 region has 15 residues. The junction had 6 bases not matched to a gene; V was cut back by 0 bases and J by 7 bases. In germline, CDR1 is LGHNA, CDR2 YNFKEQ. CDR3: CASSQDEGARQPQHF. The CDR3 DNA reads TGTGCCAGCAGCCAAGATGAGGGGGCGAGGCAGCCCCAGCATTTT.

This clone was detected once. The rearrangement joins TRBV18 to TRBJ2-4; 13 bases are a match to TRBD2. The CDR3 is 15 residues long. Germline V lookup: CDR1 KGHSH, CDR2 LQKENI. The V segment lost 3 bases and the J segment 9 bases; nucleotides outside the gene matches: 5. CDR3 sequence reads: CASSPRTSGSGIQYF. The CDR3 DNA reads as TGTGCCAGCTCACCTCGGACTAGCGGGAGTGGCATTCAGTACTTC.

J is TRBJ1-1 and V is TRBV30; possible D gene TRBD1, 5 bases. Deletions cut 7 bases from V and 4 bases from J, with 19 bases between. The CDR3 runs to 14 residues. The germline V gene encodes CDR1 GTSNPN and CDR2 SVGIG (reference sequence). CDR3 protein: CASSRGWGSTEAFF. Here the CDR3 DNA reads TGTGCCTCTTCACGGGGGTGGGGGAGCACTGAAGCTTTCTTT.

The genes are TRBV5-1 and TRBJ2-7; 9 bases agree with TRBD1. Germline V gives CDR1 SGHRS, CDR2 YFSETQ. The trim removed 4 bases at V and 0 bases at J, leaving 11 bases unmatched. The CDR3 contains 17 residues. CDR3 in DNA: TGCGCCAGCAGCCATACCCCCGGACAGGGGAGCTCCTACGAGCAGTACTTC. Amino acids: CASSHTPGQGSSYEQYF.

The chain is built from TRBV11-2 and TRBJ1-2, with 7 bases identical to TRBD1. This CDR3 contains 16 residues. CDR1 SGHAT and CDR2 FQNNGV come from the germline V gene. V dropped 2 bases and J dropped 3; count of bases not matched to a gene: 9. This chain's CDR3 is CASSLRRGPAYYGYTF. In DNA, the CDR3 is TGTGCCAGCAGCTTAAGAAGGGGGCCCGCCTACTATGGCTACACCTTC.

V usage is TRBV28 and J usage is TRBJ2-1; D perhaps matches TRBD1 (5 bases). V dropped 5 bases and J dropped 10 bases, with 9 bases sitting between them. The CDR3 loop spans 11 amino acids. Germline V lookup: CDR1 MDHEN, CDR2 SYDVKM. The CDR3 DNA is TGTGCCAGCAGTGGGGCCGGGGAGCAGTTCTTC. It translates to CASSGAGEQFF.

This clone was observed a handful of times. The chain carries TRBV10-1 and TRBJ2-1; 8 bases map to TRBD2. The length of the CDR3 is 16 residues. V gave up 2 bases and J gave up 5 bases; unmatched junction bases: 8. Germline CDR1 and CDR2: WNHNN and SYGVQD (reference sequence). As DNA, the CDR3 is TGCGCCAGCAGTGAGGTTGGGACTAGGACCCACAATGAGCAGTTCTTC. Amino acid sequence: CASSEVGTRTHNEQFF.

The chain couples TRBV7-2 to TRBJ2-5, with 8 bases lining up with TRBD2. The germline gives CDR1 SGHTA, CDR2 FQGNSA. Germline trimming cut 4 bases from V and 5 bases from J; bases unmatched to any gene: 9. There are 15 residues in the CDR3. CDR3 residues: CASSSYGGASETQYF. In DNA form, the CDR3 reads TGTGCCAGCAGCTCGTACGGGGGGGCATCTGAGACCCAGTACTTC. The variable domain in full, with the rest retrieved from reference TRBV7-2 and TRBJ2-5, is GAGVSQSPSNKVTEKGKDVELRCDPISGHTALYWYRQSLGQGLEFLIYFQGNSAPDKSGLPSDRFSAERTGGSVSTLTIQRTQQEDSAVYLCASSSYGGASETQYFGPGTRLLVL.

The chain carries TRBV11-2 and TRBJ2-5; TRBD2 matches at 7 bases. The CDR3 has 13 amino acids. Trimming removed 5 bases from V and 6 bases from J; junction bases left unmatched: 6. CDR1 is SGHAT and CDR2 is FQNNGV in the germline V gene. As DNA, the CDR3 is TGTGCCAGCAGCACCGGACTAGTACAGACCCAGTACTTC. This translates into CASSTGLVQTQYF. Complete variable domain (other parts from reference TRBV11-2 and TRBJ2-5): EAGVAQSPRYKIIEKRQSVAFWCNPISGHATLYWYQQILGQGPKLLIQFQNNGVVDDSQLPKDRFSAERLKGVDSTLKIQPAKLEDSAVYLCASSTGLVQTQYFGPGTRLLVL.